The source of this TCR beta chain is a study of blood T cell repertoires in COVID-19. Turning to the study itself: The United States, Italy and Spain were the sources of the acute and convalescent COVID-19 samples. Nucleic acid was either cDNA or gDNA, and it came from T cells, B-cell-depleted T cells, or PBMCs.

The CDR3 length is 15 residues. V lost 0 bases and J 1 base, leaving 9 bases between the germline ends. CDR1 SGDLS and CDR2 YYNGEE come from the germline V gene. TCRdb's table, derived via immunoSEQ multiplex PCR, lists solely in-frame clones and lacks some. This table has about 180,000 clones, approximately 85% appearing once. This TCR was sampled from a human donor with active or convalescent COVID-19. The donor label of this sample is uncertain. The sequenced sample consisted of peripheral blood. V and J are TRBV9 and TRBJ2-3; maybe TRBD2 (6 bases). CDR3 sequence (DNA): TGTGCCAGCAGCGTAGCGGGAGAGGGCACAGATACGCAGTATTTT. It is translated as CASSVAGEGTDTQYF.